This T cell receptor beta chain was recovered during a study of T cells in Graves' hyperthyroidism and ophthalmopathy. Germline-derived CDR1 and CDR2 are SGHTA and FQGNSA. V shed 1 base and J 4 bases; nucleotides not matched to a gene: 7. The CDR3 is 17 amino acids. This clonotype was recorded at least ten times. TCR beta CDR3 regions were amplified from RNA transcripts. The primer set for the first-round RT-PCR of the TCR CDR3 was HTBI. TCRdb redid the calling of the multiplex PCR reads with MiXCR, one entry per CDR3 protein. The table shows over 450,000 distinct CDR3 sequences, with more than 15% occurring only once.

The chain has TRBV7-2 and TRBJ2-5, with 12 bases that match TRBD1. The sequenced sample was blood. The source of this sequence is a woman aged 18-29 years with Graves' ophthalmopathy. CDR3 amino acids: CASSLVGTGGASETQYF. CDR3 DNA sequence: TGTGCCAGCAGCTTAGTGGGGACAGGGGGCGCATCAGAGACCCAGTACTTC.